This entry concerns a single TCR beta chain. Antigen: not known. Sequencing was performed with immunoSEQ multiplex PCR; in TCRdb, only in-frame clones are kept and a portion is missing. The profile shows around 43,000 clones, roughly 86% of them singletons. The record originates from a study of T cells in localized non-small cell lung cancer. Overall study results and limits: Appearing in adjacent lung were a median roughly 57 of the top 100 tumor clones.

The clonotype originates from a man aged 18 to 49 with stage I lung adenocarcinoma. The specimen was peripheral blood, collected before any cancer treatment.

The CDR3 protein is CASSFEDGYTF. The CDR3 nucleotides read TGTGCCAGCAGCTTTGAGGATGGCTACACCTTC. This sequence joins TRBV5-6 and TRBJ1-2; D is undetermined. Germline CDR1 is SGHDT and CDR2 is YYEEEE. Trimming pared 2 bases from V and 6 bases from J, leaving 5 bases between. This CDR3 spans 11 amino acids.